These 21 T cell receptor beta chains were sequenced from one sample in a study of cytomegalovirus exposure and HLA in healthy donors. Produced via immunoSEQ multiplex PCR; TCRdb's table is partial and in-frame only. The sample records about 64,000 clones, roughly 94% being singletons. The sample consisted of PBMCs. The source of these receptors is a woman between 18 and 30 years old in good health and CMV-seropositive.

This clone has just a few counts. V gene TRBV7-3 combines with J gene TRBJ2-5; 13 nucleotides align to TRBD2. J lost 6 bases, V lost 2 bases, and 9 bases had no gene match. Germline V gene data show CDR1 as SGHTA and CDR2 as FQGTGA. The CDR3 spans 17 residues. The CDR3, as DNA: TGTGCCAGCAGCTTAGAGGTCGGACTAGCGGGAGTAAAGACCCAGTACTTC. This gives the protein CASSLEVGLAGVKTQYF.

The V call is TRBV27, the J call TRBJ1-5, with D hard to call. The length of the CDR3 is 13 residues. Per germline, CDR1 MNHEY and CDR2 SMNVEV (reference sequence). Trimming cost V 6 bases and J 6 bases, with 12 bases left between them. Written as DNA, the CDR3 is TGTGCCAGCAGCCCCTTGGGCTCTCAGCCCCAGCATTTT. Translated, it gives CASSPLGSQPQHF.

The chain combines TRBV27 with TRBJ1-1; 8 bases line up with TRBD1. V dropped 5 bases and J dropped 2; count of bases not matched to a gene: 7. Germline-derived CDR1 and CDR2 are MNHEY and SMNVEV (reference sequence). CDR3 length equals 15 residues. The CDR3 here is CASSRSGTGNTEAFF. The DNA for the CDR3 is TGTGCCAGCAGTAGGTCCGGGACAGGAAACACTGAAGCTTTCTTT.

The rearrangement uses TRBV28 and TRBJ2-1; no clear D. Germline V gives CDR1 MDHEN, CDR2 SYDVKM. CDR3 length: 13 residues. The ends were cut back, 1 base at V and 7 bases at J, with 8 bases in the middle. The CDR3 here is CASSLYGGNEQFF. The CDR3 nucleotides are TGTGCCAGCAGTTTATACGGCGGAAATGAGCAGTTCTTC. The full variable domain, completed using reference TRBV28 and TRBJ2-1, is DVKVTQSSRYLVKRTGEKVFLECVQDMDHENMFWYRQDPGLGLRLIYFSYDVKMKEKGDIPEGYSVSREKKERFSLILESASTNQTSMYLCASSLYGGNEQFFGPGTRLTVL.

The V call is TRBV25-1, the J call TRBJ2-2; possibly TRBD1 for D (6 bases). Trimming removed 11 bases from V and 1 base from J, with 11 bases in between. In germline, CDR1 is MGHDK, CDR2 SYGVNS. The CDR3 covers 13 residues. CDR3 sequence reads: CAGQTGNTGELFF. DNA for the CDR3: TGTGCCGGACAGACAGGGAACACCGGGGAGCTGTTTTTT.

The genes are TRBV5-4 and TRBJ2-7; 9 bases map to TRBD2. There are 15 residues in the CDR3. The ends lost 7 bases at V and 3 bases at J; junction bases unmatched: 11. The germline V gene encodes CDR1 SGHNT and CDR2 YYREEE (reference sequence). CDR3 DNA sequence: TGTGCCAGCCATGGGGGGACTAGCCGTGACTACGAGCAGTACTTC. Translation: CASHGGTSRDYEQYF.

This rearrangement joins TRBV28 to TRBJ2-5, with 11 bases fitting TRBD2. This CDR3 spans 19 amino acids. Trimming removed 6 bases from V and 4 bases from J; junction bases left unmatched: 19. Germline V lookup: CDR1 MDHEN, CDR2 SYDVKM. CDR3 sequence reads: CASSRGQLVLAGVGETQYF. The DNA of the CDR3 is TGTGCCAGCAGCCGTGGACAGCTGGTACTAGCGGGAGTTGGAGAGACCCAGTACTTC.

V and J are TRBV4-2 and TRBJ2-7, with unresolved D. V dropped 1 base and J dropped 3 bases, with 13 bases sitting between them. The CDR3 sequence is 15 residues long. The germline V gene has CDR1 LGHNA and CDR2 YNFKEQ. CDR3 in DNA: TGTGCCAGCAGCCAAGCTGAGGCCAGCTACTACGAGCAGTACTTC. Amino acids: CASSQAEASYYEQYF.

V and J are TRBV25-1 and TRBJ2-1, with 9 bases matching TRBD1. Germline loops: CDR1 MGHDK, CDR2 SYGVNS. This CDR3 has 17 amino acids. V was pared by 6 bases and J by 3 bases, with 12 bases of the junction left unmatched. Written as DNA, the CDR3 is TGTGCCAGCAGCTTTATTAACCCGGGACAGGGCTACAATGAGCAGTTCTTC. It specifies CASSFINPGQGYNEQFF.

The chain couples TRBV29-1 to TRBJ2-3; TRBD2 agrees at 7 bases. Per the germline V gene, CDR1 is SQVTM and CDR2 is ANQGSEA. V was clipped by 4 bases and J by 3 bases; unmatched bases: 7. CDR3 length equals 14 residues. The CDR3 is CSVALGGTTDTQYF. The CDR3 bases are TGCAGCGTTGCTTTGGGGGGGACTACAGATACGCAGTATTTT.

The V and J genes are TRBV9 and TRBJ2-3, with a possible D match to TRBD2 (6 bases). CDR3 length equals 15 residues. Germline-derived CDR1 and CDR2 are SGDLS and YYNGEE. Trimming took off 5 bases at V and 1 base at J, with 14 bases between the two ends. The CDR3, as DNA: TGTGCCAGCAGTTTGGGCGGCGGGGGCACAGATACGCAGTATTTT. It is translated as CASSLGGGGTDTQYF.

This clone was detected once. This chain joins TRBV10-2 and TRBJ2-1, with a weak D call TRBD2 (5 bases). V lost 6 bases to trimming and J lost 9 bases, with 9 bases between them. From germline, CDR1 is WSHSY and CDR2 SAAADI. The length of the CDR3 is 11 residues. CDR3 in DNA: TGCGCCAGCAGAGAGGGCATTGAGCAGTTCTTC. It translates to CASREGIEQFF.

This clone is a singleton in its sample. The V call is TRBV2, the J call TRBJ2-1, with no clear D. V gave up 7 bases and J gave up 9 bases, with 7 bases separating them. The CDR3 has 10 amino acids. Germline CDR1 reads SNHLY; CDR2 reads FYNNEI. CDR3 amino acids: CASTEREQFF. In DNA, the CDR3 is TGTGCCAGCACGGAGCGTGAGCAGTTCTTC.

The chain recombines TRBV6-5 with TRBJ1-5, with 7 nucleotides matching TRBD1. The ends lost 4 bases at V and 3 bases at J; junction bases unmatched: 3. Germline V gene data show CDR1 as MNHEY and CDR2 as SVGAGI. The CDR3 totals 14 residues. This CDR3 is CASSSTGFNQPQHF. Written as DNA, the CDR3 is TGTGCCAGCAGTTCGACAGGGTTCAATCAGCCCCAGCATTTT.

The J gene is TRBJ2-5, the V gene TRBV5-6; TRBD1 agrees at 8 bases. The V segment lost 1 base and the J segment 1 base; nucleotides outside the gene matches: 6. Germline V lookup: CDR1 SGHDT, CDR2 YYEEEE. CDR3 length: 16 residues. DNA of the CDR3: TGTGCCAGCAGCTTGTACGGACAGGGTCCCCAAGAGACCCAGTACTTC. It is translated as CASSLYGQGPQETQYF. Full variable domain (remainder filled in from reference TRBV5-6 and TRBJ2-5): DAGVTQSPTHLIKTRGQQVTLRCSPKSGHDTVSWYQQALGQGPQFIFQYYEEEERQRGNFPDRFSGHQFPNYSSELNVNALLLGDSALYLCASSLYGQGPQETQYFGPGTRLLVL.

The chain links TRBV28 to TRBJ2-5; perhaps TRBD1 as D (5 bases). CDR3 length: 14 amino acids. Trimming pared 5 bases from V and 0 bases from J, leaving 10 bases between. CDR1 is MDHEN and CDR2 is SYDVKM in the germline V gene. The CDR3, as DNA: TGTGCCAGCAGTGCGACAGCACACCAAGAGACCCAGTACTTC. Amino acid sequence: CASSATAHQETQYF.

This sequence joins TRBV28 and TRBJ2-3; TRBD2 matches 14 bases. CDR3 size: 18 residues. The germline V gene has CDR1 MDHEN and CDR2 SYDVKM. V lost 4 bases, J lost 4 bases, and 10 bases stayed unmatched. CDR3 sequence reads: CASSSGTSGSAGADTQYF. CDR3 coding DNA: TGTGCCAGCAGTTCCGGGACTAGCGGGAGCGCGGGTGCAGATACGCAGTATTTT.

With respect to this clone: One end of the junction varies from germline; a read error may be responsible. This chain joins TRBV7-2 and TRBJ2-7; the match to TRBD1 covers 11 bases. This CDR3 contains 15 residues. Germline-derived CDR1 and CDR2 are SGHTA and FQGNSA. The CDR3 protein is CVSSLVGTGGYEQYF. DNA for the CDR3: TGTGTCAGCAGCTTAGTCGGGACAGGGGGCTACGAGCAGTACTTC. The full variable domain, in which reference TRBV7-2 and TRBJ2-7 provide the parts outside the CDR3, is GAGVSQSPSNKVTEKGKDVELRCDPISGHTALYWYRQSLGQGLEFLIYFQGNSAPDKSGLPSDRFSAERTGGSVSTLTIQRTQQEDSAVYLCVSSLVGTGGYEQYFGPGTRLTVT.

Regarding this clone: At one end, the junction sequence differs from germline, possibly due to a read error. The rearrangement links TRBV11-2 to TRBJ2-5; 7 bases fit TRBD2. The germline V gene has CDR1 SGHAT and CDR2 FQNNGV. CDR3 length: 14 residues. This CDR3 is CASSLQDRVGREHF. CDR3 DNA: TGTGCCAGCAGCTTACAGGATAGGGTAGGGCGGGAGCACTTC.

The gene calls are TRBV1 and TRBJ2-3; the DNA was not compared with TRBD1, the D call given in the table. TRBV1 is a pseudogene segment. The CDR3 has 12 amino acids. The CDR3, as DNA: TGCACCAGCAGCCCCCCCATAGATACGCAGTATTTT. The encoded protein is CTSSPPIDTQYF.

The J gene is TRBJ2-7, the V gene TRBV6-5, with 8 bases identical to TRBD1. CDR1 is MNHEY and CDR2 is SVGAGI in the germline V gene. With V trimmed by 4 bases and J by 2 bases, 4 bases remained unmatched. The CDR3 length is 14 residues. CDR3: CASSFRQGPYEQYF. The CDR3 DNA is TGTGCCAGCAGTTTCCGACAGGGGCCCTACGAGCAGTACTTC.